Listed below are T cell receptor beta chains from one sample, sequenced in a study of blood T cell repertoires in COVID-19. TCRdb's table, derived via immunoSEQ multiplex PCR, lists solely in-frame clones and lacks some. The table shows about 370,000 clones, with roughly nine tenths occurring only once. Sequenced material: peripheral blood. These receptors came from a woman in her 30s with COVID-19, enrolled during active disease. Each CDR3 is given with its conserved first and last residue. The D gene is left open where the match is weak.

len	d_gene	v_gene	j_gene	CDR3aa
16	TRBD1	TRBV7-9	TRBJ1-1	CASSLARQGDTVRAFF
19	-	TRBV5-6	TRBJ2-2	CASSRFLVGGVTNTGELFF
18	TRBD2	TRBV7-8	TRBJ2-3	CASSSPRSSGGAADTQYF
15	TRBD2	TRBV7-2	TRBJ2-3	CASSLLAGEADTQYF
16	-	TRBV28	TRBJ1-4	CASSFRSLEQIKKLFF
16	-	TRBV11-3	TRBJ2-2	CASSLRAGMNTGELFF
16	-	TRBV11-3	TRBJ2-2	CASSLNPTGNTGELFF
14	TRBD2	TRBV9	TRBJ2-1	CASSIGLANNEQFF
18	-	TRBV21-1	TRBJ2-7	CASSKEADLAGKFYEQYF
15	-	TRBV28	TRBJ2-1	CASNPRGAPYNEQFF
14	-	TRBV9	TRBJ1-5	CASSVGGGNQPQHF
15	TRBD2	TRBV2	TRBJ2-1	CASSEISTGGDEQFF
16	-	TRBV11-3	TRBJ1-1	CASSSFGFNWNTEAFF
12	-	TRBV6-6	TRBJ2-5	CASSYSEETQYF
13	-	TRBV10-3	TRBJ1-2	CAIRGGDGAGYTF
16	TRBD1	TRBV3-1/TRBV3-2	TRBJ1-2	CASSQDRDRARYGYTF
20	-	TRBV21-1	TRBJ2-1	CASSLSVGPGHHTSYNEQFF
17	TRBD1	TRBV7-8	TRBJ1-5	CASSRDSLAYSNQPQHF
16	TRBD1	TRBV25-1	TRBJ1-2	CASSEFGTGERNGYTF
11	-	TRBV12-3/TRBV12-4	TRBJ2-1	CASSFLAEQFF
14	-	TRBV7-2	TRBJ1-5	CASSLELSNQPQHF
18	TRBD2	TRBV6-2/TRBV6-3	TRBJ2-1	CASSYSFRTSGNYNEQFF
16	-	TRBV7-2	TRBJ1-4	CASSFRGGRPNEKLFF
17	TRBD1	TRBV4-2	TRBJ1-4	CASSQAAPGQGDEKLFF
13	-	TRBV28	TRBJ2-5	CASSLRNQETQYF
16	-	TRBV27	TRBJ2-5	CASSFSAGWAQETQYF
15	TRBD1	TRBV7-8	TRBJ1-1	CASSLWDRGEAEAFF
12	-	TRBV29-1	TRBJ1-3	CSVFGSGNTIYF
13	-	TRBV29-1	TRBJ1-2	CSVESGINYGYTF
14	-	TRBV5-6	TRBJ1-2	CASSRLDRNYGYTF
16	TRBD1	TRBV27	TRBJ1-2	CASSITGTGYNYGYTF
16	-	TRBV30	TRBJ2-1	CAWSVMRQPSYNEQFF
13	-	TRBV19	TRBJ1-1	CASSQDMNTEAFF
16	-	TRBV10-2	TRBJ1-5	CASSEGADRSNQPQHF
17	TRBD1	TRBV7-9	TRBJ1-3	CASRDTWDSQPGNTIYF
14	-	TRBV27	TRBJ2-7	CASSPRRLSYEQYF
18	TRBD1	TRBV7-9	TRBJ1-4	CASRPGQGASQSNEKLFF
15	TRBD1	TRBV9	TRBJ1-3	CASSARDRDGNTIYF
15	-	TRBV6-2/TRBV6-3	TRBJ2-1	CASSYPRGLAGEQFF
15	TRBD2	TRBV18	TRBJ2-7	CASSPPGGRDHEQYF
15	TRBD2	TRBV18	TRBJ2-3	CASSTTSGGTDTQYF
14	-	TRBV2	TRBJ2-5	CASRPDGTQETQYF
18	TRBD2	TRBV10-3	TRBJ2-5	CAISEFSGRDIGWETQYF
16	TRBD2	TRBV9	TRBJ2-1	CASSRITSGSYNEQFF
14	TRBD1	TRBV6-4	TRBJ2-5	CASSDPHRGETQYF
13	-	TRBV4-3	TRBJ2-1	CASSQDYYNEQFF
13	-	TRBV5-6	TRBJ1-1	CASDYWGNTEAFF
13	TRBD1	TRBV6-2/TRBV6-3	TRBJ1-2	CASSYWTGERYTF
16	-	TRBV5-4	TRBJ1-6	CASSPPGGGAGSPLHF
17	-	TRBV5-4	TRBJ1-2	CASSLGGQLPLNYGYTF
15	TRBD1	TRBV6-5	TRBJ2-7	CASSYTVGTGNEQYF
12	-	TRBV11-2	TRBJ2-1	CASSPFGDEQFF
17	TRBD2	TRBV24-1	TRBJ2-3	CATSDPARGGNTDTQYF
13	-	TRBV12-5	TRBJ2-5	CASGPRVGETQYF
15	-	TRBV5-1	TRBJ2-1	CASSSDGGIHNEQFF
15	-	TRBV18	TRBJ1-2	CASSPAGGDLYGYTF
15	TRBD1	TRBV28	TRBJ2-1	CASRTGTGTYNEQFF
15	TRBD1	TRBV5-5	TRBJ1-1	CASSLEGTGWTEAFF
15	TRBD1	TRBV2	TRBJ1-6	CASNLDRGSGSPLHF
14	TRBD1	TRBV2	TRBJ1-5	CASRERTGNQPQHF